This entry concerns a single T cell receptor beta chain. Some clones are missing from TCRdb's copy, which holds only in-frame ones; the method was immunoSEQ multiplex PCR. The sample shows about 59,000 clones, about 87% of them seen only once. This CDR3 contains 13 residues. With V trimmed by 0 bases and J by 7 bases, 0 bases remained unmatched. Germline loops: CDR1 SGHRS, CDR2 YFSETQ. These data belong to a study of T cell changes during pregnancy in multiple sclerosis. The clonotype was recovered from a female donor in good health, enrolled as a control in a pregnancy study. This specimen consisted of peripheral blood, obtained in the first trimester of pregnancy. V is TRBV5-1 and J is TRBJ1-5, with 8 bases fitting TRBD1. The CDR3 region is CASSLGQGQPQHF. In DNA, the CDR3 is TGCGCCAGCAGCTTGGGACAGGGGCAGCCCCAGCATTTT.